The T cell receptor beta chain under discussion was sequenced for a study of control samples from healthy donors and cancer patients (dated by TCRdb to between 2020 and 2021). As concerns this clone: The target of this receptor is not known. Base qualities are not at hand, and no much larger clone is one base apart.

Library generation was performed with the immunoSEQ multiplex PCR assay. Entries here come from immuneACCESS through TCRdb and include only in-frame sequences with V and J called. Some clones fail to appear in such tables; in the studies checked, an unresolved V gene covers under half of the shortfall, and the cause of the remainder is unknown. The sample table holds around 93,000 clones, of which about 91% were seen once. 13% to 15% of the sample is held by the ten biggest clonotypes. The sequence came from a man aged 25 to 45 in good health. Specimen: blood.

The base sequence is TGCAGCGTTGAAGATCGTCTAGCGGGAGGAGAGACCCAGTACTTC. Its coded protein is CSVEDRLAGGETQYF. The sequence is built from TRBV29-1 and TRBJ2-5; TRBD2 lines up with 11 middle nucleotides. The CDR3 runs 15 amino acids, cysteine and phenylalanine included. This entry keeps only the CDR3 DNA: 45 bases, framed from base 1. V and J are trimmed by 0 bases and 4 bases, and the gene matches miss 4 bases of the junction. The germline V gene specifies SQVTM as CDR1 and ANQGSEA as CDR2.